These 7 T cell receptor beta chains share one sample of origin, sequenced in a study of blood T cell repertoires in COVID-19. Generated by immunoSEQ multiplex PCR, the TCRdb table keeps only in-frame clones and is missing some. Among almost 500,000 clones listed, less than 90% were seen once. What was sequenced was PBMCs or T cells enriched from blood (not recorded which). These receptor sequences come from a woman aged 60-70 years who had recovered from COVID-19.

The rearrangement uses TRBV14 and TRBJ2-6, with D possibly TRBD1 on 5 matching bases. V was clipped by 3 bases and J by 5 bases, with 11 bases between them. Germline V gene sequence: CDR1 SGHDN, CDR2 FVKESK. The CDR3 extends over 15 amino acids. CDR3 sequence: CASSHRDLWANVLTF. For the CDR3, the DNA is TGTGCCAGCAGCCACAGGGATCTCTGGGCCAACGTCCTGACTTTC.

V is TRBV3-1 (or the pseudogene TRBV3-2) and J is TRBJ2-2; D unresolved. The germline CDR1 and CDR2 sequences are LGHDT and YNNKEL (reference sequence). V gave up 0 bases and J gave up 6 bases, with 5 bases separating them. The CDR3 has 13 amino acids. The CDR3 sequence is CASSQDPAGELFF. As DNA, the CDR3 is TGTGCCAGCAGCCAAGATCCAGCCGGGGAGCTGTTTTTT.

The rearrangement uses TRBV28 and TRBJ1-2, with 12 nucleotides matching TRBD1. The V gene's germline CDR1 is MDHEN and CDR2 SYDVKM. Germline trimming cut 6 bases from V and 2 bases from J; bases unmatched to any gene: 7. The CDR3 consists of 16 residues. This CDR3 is CASSGTGGDKNYGYTF. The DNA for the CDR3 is TGTGCCAGCAGCGGGACAGGGGGCGATAAGAACTATGGCTACACCTTC.

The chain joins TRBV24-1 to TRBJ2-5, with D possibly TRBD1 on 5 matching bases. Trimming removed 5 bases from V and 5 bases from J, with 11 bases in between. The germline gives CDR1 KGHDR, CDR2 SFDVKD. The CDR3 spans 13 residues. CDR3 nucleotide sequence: TGTGCCACCAGTGGCCCAGGGTCGGAGACCCAGTACTTC. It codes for CATSGPGSETQYF.

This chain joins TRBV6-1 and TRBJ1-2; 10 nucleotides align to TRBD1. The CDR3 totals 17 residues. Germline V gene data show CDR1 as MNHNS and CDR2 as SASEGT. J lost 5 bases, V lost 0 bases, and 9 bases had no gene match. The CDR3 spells CASSEAQGTGVGYGYTF. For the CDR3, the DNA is TGTGCCAGCAGTGAAGCGCAGGGGACAGGGGTAGGGTATGGCTACACCTTC.

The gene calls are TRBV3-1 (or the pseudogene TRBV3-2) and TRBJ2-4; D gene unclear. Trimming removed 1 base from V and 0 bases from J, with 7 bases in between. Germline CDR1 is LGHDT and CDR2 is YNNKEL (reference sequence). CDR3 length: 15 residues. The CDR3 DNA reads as TGTGCCAGCAGCCAAGGAAGCCTAGCCAAAAACATTCAGTACTTC. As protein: CASSQGSLAKNIQYF.

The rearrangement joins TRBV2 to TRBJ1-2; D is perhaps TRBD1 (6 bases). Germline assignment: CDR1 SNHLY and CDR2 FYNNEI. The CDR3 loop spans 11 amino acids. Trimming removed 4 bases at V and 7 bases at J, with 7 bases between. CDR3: CASSGTVGYTF. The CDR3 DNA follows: TGTGCCAGCAGTGGGACAGTTGGCTACACCTTC.